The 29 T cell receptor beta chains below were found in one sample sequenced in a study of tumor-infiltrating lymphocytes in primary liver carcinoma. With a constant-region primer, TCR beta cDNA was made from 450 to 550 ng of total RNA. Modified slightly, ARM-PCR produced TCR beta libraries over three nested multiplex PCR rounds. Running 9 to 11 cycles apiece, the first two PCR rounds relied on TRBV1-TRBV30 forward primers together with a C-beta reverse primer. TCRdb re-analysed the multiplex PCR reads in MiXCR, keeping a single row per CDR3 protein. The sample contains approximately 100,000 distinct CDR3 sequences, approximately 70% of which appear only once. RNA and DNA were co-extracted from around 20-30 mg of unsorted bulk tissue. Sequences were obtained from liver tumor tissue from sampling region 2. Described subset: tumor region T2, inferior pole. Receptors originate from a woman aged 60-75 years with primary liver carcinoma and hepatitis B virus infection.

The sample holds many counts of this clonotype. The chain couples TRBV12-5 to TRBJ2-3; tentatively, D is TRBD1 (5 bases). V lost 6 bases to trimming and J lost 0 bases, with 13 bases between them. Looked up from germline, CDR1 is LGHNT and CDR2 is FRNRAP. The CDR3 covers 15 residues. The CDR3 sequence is CASGHDSLSTDTQYF. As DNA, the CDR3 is TGTGCTAGTGGCCACGACAGCCTCAGCACAGATACGCAGTATTTT.

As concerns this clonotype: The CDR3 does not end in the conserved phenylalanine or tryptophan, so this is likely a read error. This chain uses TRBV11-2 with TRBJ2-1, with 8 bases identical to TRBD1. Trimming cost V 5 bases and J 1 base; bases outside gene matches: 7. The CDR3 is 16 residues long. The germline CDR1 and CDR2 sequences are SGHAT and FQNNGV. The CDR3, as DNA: TGTGCCAGCAGCCCAAGAAGACAGGGGTCCTACAATGAGCAGTTCTTA. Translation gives CASSPRRQGSYNEQFL.

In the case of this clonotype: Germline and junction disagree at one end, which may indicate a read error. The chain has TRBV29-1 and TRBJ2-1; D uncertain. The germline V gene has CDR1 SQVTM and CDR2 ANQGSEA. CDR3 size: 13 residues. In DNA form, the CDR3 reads TGCAGCGTTGAAGGTAGGGTTCTCAATGGGCAGTTCTTC. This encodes CSVEGRVLNGQFF.

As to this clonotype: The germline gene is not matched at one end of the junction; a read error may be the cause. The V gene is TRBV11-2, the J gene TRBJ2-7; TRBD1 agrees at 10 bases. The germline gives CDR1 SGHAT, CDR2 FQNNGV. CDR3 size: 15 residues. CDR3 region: CASSLDHWTGGEQYF. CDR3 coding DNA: TGTGCAAGCAGCTTGGATCACTGGACAGGGGGCGAGCAGTACTTC.

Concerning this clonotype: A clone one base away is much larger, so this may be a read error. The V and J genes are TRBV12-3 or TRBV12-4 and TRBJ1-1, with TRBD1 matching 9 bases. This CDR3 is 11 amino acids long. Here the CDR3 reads CVSRRGQGTFF. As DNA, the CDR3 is TGTGTCAGCAGACGTGGACAGGGGACTTTCTTT.

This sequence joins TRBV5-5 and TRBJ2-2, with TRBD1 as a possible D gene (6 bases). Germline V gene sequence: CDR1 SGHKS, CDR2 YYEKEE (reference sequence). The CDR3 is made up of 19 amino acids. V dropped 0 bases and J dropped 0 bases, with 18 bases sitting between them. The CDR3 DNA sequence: TGTGCCAGCAGCTTGGCCCAGGGGACACCTAAGACGAACACCGGGGAGCTGTTTTTT. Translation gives CASSLAQGTPKTNTGELFF.

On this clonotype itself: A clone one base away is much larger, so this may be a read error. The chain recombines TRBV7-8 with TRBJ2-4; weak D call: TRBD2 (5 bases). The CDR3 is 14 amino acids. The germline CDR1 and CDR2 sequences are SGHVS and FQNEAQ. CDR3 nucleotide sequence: TGTGTCAGCAGCTTAGAGAGGGCCAAAAACAATCAGTACTTC. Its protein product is CVSSLERAKNNQYF.

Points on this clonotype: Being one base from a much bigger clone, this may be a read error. CDR3 region: CASRTQKGTGGAFF. CDR3 coding DNA: TGTGCCAGCAGAACCCAGAAGGGGACAGGTGGTGCTTTCTTT. This rearrangement joins TRBV28 to TRBJ1-1; 8 bases map to TRBD1. The germline V gene has CDR1 MDHEN and CDR2 SYDVKM. J gave up 11 bases and V 6 bases, and 14 bases lay outside the gene matches. The CDR3 covers 14 residues.

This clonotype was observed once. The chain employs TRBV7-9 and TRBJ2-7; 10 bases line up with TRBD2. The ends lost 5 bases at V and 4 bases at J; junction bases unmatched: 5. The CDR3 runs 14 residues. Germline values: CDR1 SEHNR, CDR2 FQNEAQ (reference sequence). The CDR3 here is CASSRSGRVYEQYF. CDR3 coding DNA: TGTGCCAGCAGCAGAAGCGGGAGGGTTTACGAGCAGTACTTC.

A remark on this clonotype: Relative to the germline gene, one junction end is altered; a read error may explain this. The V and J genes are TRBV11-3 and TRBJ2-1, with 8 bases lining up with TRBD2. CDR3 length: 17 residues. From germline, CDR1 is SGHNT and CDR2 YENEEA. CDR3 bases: TGTGCCAGTAGCTTAGGTCGGGGGGGGTGGGGTGTTGATGAGCAGTTCTTC. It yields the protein CASSLGRGGWGVDEQFF.

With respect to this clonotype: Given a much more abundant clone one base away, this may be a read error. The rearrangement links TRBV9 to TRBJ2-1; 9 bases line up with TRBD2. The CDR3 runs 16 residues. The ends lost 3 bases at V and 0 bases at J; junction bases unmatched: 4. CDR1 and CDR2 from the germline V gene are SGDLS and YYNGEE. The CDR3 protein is CASSDLAGSSYNEQFF. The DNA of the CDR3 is TGTGCCAGCAGCGATCTAGCGGGGAGCTCCTACAATGAGCAGTTCTTC.

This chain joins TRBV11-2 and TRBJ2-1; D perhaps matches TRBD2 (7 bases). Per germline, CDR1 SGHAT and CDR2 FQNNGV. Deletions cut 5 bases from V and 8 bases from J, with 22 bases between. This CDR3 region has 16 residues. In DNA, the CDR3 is TGTGCCAGCAGCCCAATTAGGGGGGACCGGGGGGATGAGCAGTTCTTC. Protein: CASSPIRGDRGDEQFF. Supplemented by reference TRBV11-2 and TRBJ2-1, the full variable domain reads EAGVAQSPRYKIIEKRQSVAFWCNPISGHATLYWYQQILGQGPKLLIQFQNNGVVDDSQLPKDRFSAERLKGVDSTLKIQPAKLEDSAVYLCASSPIRGDRGDEQFFGPGTRLTVL.

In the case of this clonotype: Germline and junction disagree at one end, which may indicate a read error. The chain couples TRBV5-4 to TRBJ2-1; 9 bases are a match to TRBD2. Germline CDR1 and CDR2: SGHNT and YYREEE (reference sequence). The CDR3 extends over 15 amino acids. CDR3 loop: CGSSLGGLATNEQFF. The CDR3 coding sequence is TGTGGCAGCAGCTTGGGTGGACTAGCGACCAATGAGCAGTTCTTC.

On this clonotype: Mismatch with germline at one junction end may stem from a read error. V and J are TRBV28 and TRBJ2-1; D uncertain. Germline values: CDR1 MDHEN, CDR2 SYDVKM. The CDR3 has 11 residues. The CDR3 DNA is TGTGACAGCAGAGGATACAATGAGCAGTTCTTC. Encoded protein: CDSRGYNEQFF.

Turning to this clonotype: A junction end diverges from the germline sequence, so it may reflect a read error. CDR3 nucleotide sequence: TGCAGCGTTGAGGGAATAGCGGGAAGCCTGGATACGCAGTACTTT. Residues: CSVEGIAGSLDTQYF. The rearrangement links TRBV29-1 to TRBJ2-3, with 8 bases identical to TRBD2. The germline CDR1 and CDR2 sequences are SQVTM and ANQGSEA. This CDR3 contains 15 residues.

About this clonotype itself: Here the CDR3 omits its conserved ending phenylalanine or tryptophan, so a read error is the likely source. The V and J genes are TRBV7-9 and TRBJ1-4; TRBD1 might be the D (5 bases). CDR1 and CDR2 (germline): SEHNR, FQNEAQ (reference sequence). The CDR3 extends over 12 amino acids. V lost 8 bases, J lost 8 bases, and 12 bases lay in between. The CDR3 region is CASGRRQEKLFL. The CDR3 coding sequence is TGTGCCAGCGGTAGGAGACAGGAAAAACTGTTTTTG.

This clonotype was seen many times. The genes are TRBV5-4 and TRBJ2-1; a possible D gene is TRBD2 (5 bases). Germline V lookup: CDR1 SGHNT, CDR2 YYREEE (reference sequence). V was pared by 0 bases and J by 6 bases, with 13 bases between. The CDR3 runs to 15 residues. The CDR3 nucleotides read TGTGCCAGCAGCTTGGGCGGGCTAGGTGTCAATGAGCAGTTCTTC. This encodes CASSLGGLGVNEQFF.

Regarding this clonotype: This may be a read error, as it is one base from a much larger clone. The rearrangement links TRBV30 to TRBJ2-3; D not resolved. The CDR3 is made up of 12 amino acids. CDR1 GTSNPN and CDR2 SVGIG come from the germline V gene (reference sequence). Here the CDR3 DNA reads TGTGCCTGGAGTGTACGGGCAGATATGCAGTATTTT. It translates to CAWSVRADMQYF.

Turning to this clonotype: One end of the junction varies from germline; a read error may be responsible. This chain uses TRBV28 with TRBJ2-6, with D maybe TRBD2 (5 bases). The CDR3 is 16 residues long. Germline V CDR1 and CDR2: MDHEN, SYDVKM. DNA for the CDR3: TGTGCCGGCAGTTTATGGGAGTCCTCTGGGGCCAACGTCCTGACTTTC. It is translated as CAGSLWESSGANVLTF.

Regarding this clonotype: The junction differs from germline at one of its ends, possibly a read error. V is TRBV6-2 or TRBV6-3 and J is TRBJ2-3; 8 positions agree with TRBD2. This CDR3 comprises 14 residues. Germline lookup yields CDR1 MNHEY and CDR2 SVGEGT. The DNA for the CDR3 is TGTGCCAGCAGTTACTCACGACTAGCGTATACGCAGTATTTC. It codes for CASSYSRLAYTQYF.

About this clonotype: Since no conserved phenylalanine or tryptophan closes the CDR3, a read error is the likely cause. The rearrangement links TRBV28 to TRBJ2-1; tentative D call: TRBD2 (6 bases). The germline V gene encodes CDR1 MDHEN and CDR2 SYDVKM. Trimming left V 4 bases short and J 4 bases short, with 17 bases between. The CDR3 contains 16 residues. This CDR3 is CASSSPVGSTYNEQFL. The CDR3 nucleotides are TGTGCCAGCAGTTCTCCAGTCGGGAGTACTTACAATGAGCAGTTCTTA.

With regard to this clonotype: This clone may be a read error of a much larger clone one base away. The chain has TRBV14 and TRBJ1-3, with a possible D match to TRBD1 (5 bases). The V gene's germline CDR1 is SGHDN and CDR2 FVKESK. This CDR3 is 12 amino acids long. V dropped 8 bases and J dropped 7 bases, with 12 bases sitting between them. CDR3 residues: CASGGVTNTIYF. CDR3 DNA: TGTGCCAGCGGGGGTGTAACGAACACCATATATTTT.

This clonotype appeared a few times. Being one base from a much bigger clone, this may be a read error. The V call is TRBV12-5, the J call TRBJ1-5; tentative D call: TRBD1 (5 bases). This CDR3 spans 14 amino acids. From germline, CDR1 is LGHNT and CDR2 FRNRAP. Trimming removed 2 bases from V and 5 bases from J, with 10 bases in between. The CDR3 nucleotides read TGTGCTAGTGGTTTGAGGCGAGGGGATCAGCCCCAGCATTTT. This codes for CASGLRRGDQPQHF.

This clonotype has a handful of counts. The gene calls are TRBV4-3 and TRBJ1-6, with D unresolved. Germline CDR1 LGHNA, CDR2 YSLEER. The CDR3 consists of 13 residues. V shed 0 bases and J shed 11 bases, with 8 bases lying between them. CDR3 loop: CASSQEERTPLHF. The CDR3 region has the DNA TGCGCCAGCAGCCAAGAGGAGAGGACACCCCTCCACTTT.

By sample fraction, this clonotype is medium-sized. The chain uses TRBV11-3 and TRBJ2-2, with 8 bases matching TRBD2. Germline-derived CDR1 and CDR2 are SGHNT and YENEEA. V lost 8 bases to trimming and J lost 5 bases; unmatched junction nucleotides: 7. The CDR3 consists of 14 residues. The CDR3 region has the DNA TGTGCCAGCGGTGCGGGGGGACCGACCGGGGAGCTGTTTTTT. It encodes CASGAGGPTGELFF.

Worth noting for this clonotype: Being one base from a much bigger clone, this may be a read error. CDR3 loop: CASGEIQRGNNEQFF. For the CDR3, the DNA is TGCGCCAGCGGTGAGATCCAGCGGGGGAACAATGAGCAGTTCTTC. V and J are TRBV10-2 and TRBJ2-1, with 8 bases matching TRBD2. Germline assignment: CDR1 WSHSY and CDR2 SAAADI. The CDR3 is 15 amino acids.

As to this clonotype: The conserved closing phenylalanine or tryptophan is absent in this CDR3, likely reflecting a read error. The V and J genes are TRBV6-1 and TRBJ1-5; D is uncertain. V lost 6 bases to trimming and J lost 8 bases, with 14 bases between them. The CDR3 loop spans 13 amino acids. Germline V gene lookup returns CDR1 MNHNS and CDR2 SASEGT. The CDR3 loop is CASREDRGEPQHL. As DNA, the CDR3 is TGTGCCAGCAGGGAGGACCGCGGAGAGCCCCAGCATTTG.

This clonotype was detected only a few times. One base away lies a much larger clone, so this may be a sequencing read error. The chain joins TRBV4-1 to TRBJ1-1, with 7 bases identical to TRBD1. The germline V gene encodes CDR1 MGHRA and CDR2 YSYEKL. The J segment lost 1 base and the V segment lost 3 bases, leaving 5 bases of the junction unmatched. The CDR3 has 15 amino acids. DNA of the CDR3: TGCGCCAGCAGCCAGGGGGACAGTCAGAACACTGAAGCTTTCTTT. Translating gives CASSQGDSQNTEAFF.

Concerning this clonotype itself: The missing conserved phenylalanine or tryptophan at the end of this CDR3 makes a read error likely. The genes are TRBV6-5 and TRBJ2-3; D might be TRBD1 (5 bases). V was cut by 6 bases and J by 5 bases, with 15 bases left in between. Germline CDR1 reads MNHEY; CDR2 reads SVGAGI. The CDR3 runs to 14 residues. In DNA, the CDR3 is TGTGCCAGCAGAGGACACACGGGCGGAGATACGCAGTATTCT. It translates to CASRGHTGGDTQYS.